The entry below gives a single T cell receptor beta chain sequence along with its context. The data derive from a study of technical replicates of blood from four donors. Libraries were prepared by immunoSEQ multiplex PCR; TCRdb keeps only in-frame clonotypes and omits some of them. The repertoire has some 82,000 clones, almost 98% of them found once; the top ten carry more than 0.15%. This CDR3 contains 16 residues. The junction had 10 bases not matched to a gene; V was cut back by 5 bases and J by 3 bases. CDR1 SEHNR and CDR2 FQNEAQ come from the germline V gene (reference sequence). The sequencing input was T cells isolated from PBMCs. The chain has TRBV7-9 and TRBJ2-1, with TRBD2 matching 7 bases. This clonotype was sampled from a human donor in good health. CDR3 nucleotide sequence: TGTGCCAGCAGCCTCCGCTCGAGCGGGATCTACAATGAGCAGTTCTTC. It codes for CASSLRSSGIYNEQFF. Together with reference TRBV7-9 and TRBJ2-1, the CDR3 gives the full variable domain: DTGVSQNPRHKITKRGQNVTFRCDPISEHNRLYWYRQTLGQGPEFLTYFQNEAQLEKSRLLSDRFSAERPKGSFSTLEIQRTEQGDSAMYLCASSLRSSGIYNEQFFGPGTRLTVL.